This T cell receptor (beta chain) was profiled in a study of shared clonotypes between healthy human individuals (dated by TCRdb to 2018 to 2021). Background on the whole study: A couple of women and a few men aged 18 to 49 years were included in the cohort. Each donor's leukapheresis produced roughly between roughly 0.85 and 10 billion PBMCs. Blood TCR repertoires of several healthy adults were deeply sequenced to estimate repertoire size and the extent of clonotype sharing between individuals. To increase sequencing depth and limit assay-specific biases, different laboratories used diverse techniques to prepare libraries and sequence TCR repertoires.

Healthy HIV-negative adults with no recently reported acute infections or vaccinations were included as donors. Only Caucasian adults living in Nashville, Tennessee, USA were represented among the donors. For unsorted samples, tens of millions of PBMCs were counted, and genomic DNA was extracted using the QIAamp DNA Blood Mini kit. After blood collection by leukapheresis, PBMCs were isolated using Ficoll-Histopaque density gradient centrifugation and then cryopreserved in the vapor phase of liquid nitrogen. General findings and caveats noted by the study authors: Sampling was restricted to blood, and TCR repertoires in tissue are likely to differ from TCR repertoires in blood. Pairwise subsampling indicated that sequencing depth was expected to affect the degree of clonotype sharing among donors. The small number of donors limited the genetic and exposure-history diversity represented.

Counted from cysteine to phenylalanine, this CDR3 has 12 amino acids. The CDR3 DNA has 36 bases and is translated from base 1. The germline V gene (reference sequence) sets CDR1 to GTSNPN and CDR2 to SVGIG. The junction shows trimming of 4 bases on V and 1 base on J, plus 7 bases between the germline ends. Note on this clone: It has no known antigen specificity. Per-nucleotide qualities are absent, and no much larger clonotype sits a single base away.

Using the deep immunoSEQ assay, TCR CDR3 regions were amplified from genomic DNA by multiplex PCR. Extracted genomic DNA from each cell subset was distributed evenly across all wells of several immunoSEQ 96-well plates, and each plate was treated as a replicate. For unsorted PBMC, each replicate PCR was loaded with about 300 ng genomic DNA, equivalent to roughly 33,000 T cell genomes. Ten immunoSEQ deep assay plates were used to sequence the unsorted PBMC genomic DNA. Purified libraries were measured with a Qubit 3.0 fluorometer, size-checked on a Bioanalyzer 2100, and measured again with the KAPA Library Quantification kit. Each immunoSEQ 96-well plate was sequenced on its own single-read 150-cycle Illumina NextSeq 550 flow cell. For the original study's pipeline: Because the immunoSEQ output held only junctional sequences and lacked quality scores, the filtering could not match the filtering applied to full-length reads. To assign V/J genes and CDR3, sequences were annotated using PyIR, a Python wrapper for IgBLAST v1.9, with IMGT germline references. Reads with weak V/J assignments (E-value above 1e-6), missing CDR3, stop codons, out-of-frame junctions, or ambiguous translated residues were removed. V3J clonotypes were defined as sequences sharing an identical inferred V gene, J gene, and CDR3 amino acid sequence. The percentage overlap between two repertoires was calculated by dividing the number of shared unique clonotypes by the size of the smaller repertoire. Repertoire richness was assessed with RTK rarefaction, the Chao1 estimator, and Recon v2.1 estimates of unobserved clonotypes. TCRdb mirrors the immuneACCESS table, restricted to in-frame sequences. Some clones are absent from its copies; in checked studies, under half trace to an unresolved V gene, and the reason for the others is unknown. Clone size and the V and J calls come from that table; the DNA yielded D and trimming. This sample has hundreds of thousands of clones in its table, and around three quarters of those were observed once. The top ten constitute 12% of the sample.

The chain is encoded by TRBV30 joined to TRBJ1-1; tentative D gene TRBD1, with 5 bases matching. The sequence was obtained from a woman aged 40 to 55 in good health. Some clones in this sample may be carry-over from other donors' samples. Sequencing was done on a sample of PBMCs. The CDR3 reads CAWTRENTEAFF. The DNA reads TGTGCCTGGACCAGGGAGAACACTGAAGCTTTCTTT.